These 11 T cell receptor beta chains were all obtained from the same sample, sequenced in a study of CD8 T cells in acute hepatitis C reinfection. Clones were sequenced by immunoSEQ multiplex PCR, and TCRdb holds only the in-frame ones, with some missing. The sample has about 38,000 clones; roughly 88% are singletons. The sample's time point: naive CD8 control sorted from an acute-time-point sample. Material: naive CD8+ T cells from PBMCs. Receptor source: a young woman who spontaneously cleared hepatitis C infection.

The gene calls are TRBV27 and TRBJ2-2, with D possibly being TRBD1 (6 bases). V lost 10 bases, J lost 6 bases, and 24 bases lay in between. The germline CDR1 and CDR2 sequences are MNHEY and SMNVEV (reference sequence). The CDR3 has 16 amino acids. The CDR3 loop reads CATRGYRVGSAGELFF. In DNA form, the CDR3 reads TGTGCCACCCGAGGTTACAGGGTGGGTTCGGCCGGGGAGCTGTTTTTT.

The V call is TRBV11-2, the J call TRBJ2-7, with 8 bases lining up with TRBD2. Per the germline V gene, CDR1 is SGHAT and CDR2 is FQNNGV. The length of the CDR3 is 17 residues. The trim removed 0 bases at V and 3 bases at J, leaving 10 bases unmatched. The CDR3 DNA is TGTGCCAGCAGCTTAGAAATTTCGACACTAGCGGTCTACGAGCAGTACTTC. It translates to CASSLEISTLAVYEQYF.

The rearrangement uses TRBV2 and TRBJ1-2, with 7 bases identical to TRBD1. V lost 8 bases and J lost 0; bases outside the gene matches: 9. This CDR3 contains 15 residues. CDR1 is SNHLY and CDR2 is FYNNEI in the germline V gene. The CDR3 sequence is CASYQNRGPNYGYTF. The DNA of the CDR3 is TGTGCCAGCTATCAAAACAGGGGACCTAACTATGGCTACACCTTC.

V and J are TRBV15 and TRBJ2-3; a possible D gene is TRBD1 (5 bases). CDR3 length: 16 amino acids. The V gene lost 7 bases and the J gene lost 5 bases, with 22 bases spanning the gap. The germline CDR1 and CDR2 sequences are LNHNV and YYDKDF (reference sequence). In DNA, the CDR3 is TGTGCCACCAACAGGCCGCTGGAGCGTCTCGGAGATACGCAGTATTTT. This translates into CATNRPLERLGDTQYF. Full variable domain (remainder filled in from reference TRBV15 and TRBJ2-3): DAMVIQNPRYQVTQFGKPVTLSCSQTLNHNVMYWYQQKSSQAPKLLFHYYDKDFNNEADTPDNFQSRRPNTSFCFLDIRSPGLGDTAMYLCATNRPLERLGDTQYFGPGTRLTVL.

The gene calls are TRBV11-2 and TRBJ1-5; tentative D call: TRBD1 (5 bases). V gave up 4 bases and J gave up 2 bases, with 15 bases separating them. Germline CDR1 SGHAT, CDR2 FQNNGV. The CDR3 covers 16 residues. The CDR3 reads CASSSDFSGRNQPQHF. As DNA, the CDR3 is TGTGCCAGCAGCTCGGACTTCTCGGGGCGCAATCAGCCCCAGCATTTT.

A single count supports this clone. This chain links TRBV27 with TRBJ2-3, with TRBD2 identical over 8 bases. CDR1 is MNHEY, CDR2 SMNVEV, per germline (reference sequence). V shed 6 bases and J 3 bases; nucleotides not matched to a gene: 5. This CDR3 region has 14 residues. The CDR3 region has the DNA TGTGCCAGCAGAGCGGGAGTTAAGACAGATACGCAGTATTTT. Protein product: CASRAGVKTDTQYF.

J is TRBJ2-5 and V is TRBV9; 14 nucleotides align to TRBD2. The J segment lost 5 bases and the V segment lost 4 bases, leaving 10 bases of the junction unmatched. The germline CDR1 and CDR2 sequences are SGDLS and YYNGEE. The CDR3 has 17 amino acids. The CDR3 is CASSPGLAGVIRETQYF. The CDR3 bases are TGTGCCAGCAGCCCGGGACTAGCGGGAGTAATTCGGGAGACCCAGTACTTC. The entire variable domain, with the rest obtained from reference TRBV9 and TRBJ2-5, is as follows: DSGVTQTPKHLITATGQRVTLRCSPRSGDLSVYWYQQSLDQGLQFLIQYYNGEERAKGNILERFSAQQFPDLHSELNLSSLELGDSALYFCASSPGLAGVIRETQYFGPGTRLLVL.

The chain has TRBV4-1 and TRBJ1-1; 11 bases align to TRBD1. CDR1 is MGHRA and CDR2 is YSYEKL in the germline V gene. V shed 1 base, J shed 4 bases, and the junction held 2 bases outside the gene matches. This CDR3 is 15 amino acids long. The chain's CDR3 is CASSQAGTGGTEAFF. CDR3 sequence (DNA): TGCGCCAGCAGCCAAGCCGGGACAGGGGGCACTGAAGCTTTCTTT.

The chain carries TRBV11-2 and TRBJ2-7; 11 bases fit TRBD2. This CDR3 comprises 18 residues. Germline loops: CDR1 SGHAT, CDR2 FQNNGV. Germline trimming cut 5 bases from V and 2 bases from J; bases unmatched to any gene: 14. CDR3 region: CASSLTGTSGPRAYEQYF. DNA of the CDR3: TGTGCCAGCAGCCTTACCGGGACTAGCGGCCCCAGAGCCTACGAGCAGTACTTC.

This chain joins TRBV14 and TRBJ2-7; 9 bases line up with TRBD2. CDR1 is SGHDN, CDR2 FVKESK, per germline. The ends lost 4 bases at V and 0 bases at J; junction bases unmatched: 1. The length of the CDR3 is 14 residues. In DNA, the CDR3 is TGTGCCAGCAGCCTTAGCGGGAGCTCCTACGAGCAGTACTTC. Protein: CASSLSGSSYEQYF.

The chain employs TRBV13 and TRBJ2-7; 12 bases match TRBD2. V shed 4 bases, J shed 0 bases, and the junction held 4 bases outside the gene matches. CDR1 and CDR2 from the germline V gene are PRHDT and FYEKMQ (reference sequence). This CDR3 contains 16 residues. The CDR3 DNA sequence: TGTGCCAGCAGCTCAACTAGCGGGAGGAGCTCCTACGAGCAGTACTTC. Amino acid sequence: CASSSTSGRSSYEQYF.